This T cell receptor beta chain was sequenced in a study of blood T cell repertoires in COVID-19. At the level of the study: Acute-phase and convalescent COVID-19 samples originated in the United States, Italy and Spain. T cells, B-cell-depleted T cells, or PBMCs provided the cDNA or gDNA that served as material.

Methods used by the authors: How many nucleated cells were present was estimated from reference gene primer amplification. The protocol was immunoSEQ multiplex PCR, while the TCRdb copy is restricted to in-frame clones and leaves out a portion. V and J calls and clone size are given by that table; D and trimming were obtained from the DNA. The top ten hold 4% to 5% of the sample, which has 140,000 or so clones, 80% to 85% seen once. The CDR3 is 13 residues long. Trimming removed 5 bases from V and 8 bases from J; junction bases left unmatched: 4. Germline lookup yields CDR1 SQVTM and CDR2 ANQGSEA. This clone was seen only a few times.

Material for sequencing was peripheral blood. This TCR was recovered from a woman older than 75 with acute or convalescent COVID-19. This chain connects TRBV29-1 to TRBJ2-1, with 12 bases matching TRBD2. The CDR3 sequence is CSVPSGRAHEQFF. DNA for the CDR3: TGCAGCGTTCCTAGCGGGAGGGCCCATGAGCAGTTCTTC.